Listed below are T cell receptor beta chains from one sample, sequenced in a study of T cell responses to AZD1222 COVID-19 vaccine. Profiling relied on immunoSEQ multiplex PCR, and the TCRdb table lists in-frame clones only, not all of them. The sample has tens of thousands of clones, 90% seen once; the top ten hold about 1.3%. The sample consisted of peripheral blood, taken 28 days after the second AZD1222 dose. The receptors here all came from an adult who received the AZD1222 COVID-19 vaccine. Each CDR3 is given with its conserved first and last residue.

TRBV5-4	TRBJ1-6	CASSLDGKSPLHF
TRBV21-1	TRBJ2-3	CASSNWLAGSTDTQYF
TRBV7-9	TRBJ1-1	CAEAGTGMGNTEAFF
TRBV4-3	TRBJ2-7	CASSQDWTSDKYEQYF
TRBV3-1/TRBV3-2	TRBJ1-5	CASSQNKRNQPQHF
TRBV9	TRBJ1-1	CASRGPGATEAFF
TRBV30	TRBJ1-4	CAWGTGGSEKLFF
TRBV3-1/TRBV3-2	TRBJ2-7	CASSQEGLAGGYEQYF
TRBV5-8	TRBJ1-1	CASSKDRFEAFF
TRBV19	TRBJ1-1	CASSTGKWTEAFF
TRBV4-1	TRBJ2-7	CASSQVWDSYEQYF
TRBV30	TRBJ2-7	CAWGHQTYEQYF